These 18 T cell receptor beta chains were all obtained from the same sample, sequenced in a study of monozygotic twins with inflammatory bowel disease. TCRdb reprocessed the 5' RACE reads and keeps a single row for each CDR3 protein, giving no DNA. This repertoire includes about 350,000 distinct CDR3 sequences. The specimen sequenced was blood. These receptors originate from a human donor with ulcerative colitis or Crohn's disease, or a healthy co-twin of an affected twin (not recorded which).

V is TRBV5-1 and J is TRBJ2-3; TCRdb calls TRBD2, which cannot be checked without DNA. Germline lookup yields CDR1 SGHRS and CDR2 YFSETQ. The CDR3 has 14 residues. CDR3 amino acids: CASIASGATDTQYF. The complete variable domain, with remaining parts taken from reference TRBV5-1 and TRBJ2-3, reads KAGVTQTPRYLIKTRGQQVTLSCSPISGHRSVSWYQQTPGQGLQFLFEYFSETQRNKGNFPGRFSGRQFSNSRSEMNVSTLELGDSALYLCASIASGATDTQYFGPGTRLTVL.

This sequence joins TRBV7-2 and TRBJ2-1; TCRdb lists TRBD2, though no DNA is available to test this call. The CDR3 length is 15 residues. The germline gives CDR1 SGHTA, CDR2 FQGNSA. CDR3 loop: CASSSQSGGDNEQFF.

This CDR3 reads CASSPSRDSPSCTF. The V gene is TRBV7-9, the J gene TRBJ1-2; TCRdb's D call of TRBD1 is untestable without DNA. Germline V gene lookup returns CDR1 SEHNR and CDR2 FQNEAQ (reference sequence). The CDR3 is 14 amino acids.

This chain links TRBV27 with TRBJ2-7. The CDR3 contains 13 residues. Germline lookup yields CDR1 MNHEY and CDR2 SMNVEV (reference sequence). CDR3 sequence reads: CASSLRQSYEQYF.

The V and J genes are TRBV18 and TRBJ2-1; TCRdb designates TRBD2, a call that cannot be tested without DNA. CDR1 KGHSH and CDR2 LQKENI come from the germline V gene. This CDR3 contains 17 residues. This chain's CDR3 is CASSPLGTSGILNEQFF.

This chain joins TRBV6-4 and TRBJ2-1; TCRdb's D call of TRBD1 is untestable without DNA. The CDR3 spans 15 residues. Germline values: CDR1 MRHNA, CDR2 SNTAGT. This chain's CDR3 is CASSLRDGYSDEQFF.

The rearrangement uses TRBV11-1 and TRBJ2-3; the D gene TCRdb calls, TRBD1, cannot be checked with no DNA. The V gene's germline CDR1 is SGHAT and CDR2 FQDESV (reference sequence). This CDR3 has 18 residues. The CDR3 sequence: CASSSRIMDRGGTDTQYF. Variable domain in full (rest from reference TRBV11-1 and TRBJ2-3): EAEVAQSPRYKITEKSQAVAFWCDPISGHATLYWYRQILGQGPELLVQFQDESVVDDSQLPKDRFSAERLKGVDSTLKIQPAELGDSAMYLCASSSRIMDRGGTDTQYFGPGTRLTVL.

CDR3 protein: CASTEGYQETQYF. V is TRBV5-1 and J is TRBJ2-5; TCRdb designates TRBD2, a call that cannot be tested without DNA. Germline CDR1 SGHRS, CDR2 YFSETQ. The CDR3 runs to 13 residues.

The chain employs TRBV15 and TRBJ2-7. Germline CDR1 LNHNV, CDR2 YYDKDF (reference sequence). The CDR3 has 15 residues. CDR3 sequence reads: CATSRDIITAGEQYF.

V usage is TRBV20-1 and J usage is TRBJ2-2. CDR1 and CDR2 (germline): DFQATT, SNEGSKA (reference sequence). This CDR3 region has 14 residues. Here the CDR3 reads CSARVLDWTGELFF.

This chain uses TRBV30 with TRBJ1-1. The CDR3 sequence is 11 residues long. Germline CDR1 and CDR2: GTSNPN and SVGIG (reference sequence). CDR3 region: CAWKRASQAFF.

This chain connects TRBV11-3 to TRBJ1-4. The CDR3 loop spans 16 amino acids. Germline CDR1 and CDR2: SGHNT and YENEEA. The CDR3 protein is CASSLDKAQPNEKLFF.

The V gene is TRBV11-2, the J gene TRBJ2-5; TCRdb gives TRBD1 as the D gene, but with no DNA this cannot be confirmed. The CDR3 has 16 residues. CDR1 and CDR2 from the germline V gene are SGHAT and FQNNGV. This chain's CDR3 is CASSLRGAISEETQYF.

The genes are TRBV19 and TRBJ2-2; TCRdb's D call of TRBD1 is untestable without DNA. Germline lookup yields CDR1 LNHDA and CDR2 SQIVND (reference sequence). CDR3 length equals 16 residues. The CDR3 sequence is CASFQNREGFTGELFF.

This CDR3 reads CASRGGVVTDTQYF. V and J are TRBV5-1 and TRBJ2-3; TCRdb proposes TRBD1, but this gene call is untestable without DNA. CDR1 SGHRS and CDR2 YFSETQ come from the germline V gene. This CDR3 comprises 14 residues.

V is TRBV12-3 or TRBV12-4 and J is TRBJ1-1; the TCRdb call, TRBD1, lacks DNA for checking. The CDR3 is 13 residues long. The CDR3 spells CASSSGQGLNVFF.

V and J are TRBV19 and TRBJ2-5. Germline CDR1 LNHDA, CDR2 SQIVND (reference sequence). This CDR3 is 14 amino acids long. The CDR3 here is CASSDGRIQETQYF.

The rearrangement uses TRBV7-8 and TRBJ2-3; the TRBD1 assignment by TCRdb is unverifiable without DNA. CDR1 SGHVS and CDR2 FQNEAQ come from the germline V gene. The CDR3 sequence is 15 residues long. CDR3 loop: CASRARRGLRDTQYF.